This TCR beta chain was identified during a study of blood T cell repertoires in COVID-19. Study information: From T cells, B-cell-depleted T cells, or PBMCs came the material, which was cDNA or gDNA.

The data were produced by immunoSEQ multiplex PCR, yet TCRdb's version contains in-frame clones alone and is incomplete. This table has about 110,000 clones, 65% to 80% appearing once. Germline CDR1 LNHNV, CDR2 YYDKDF (reference sequence). The CDR3 totals 14 residues. Losses at the gene ends were 5 bases for V and 8 bases for J; bases not matched to a gene: 8. The receptor was isolated from a man aged 65-85 years with active or convalescent COVID-19. V is TRBV15 and J is TRBJ2-1; 8 positions match TRBD2. Sequenced: peripheral blood. In nucleotides, the CDR3 is TGTGCCACCAGCGTCGGGTTAGCGGGATATGAGCAGTTCTTC. This codes for CATSVGLAGYEQFF.